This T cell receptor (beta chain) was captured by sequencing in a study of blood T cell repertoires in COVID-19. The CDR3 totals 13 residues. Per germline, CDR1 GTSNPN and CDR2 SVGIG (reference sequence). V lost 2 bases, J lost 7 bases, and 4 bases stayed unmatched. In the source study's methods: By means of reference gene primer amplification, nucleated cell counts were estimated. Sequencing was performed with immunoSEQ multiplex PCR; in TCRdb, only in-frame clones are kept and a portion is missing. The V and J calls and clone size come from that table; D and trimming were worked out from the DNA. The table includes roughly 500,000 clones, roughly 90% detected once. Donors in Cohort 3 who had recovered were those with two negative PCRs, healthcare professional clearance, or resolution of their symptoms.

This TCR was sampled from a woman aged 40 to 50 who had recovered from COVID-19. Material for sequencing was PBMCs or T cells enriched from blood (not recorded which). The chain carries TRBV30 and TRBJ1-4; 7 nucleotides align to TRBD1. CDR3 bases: TGTGCCTGGAGTCGACAGGGAGGTGAAAAACTGTTTTTT. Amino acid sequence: CAWSRQGGEKLFF.